The entry that follows covers one T cell receptor beta chain sequence. No antigen is known for it. No much larger clone exists at a distance of one base, and base qualities are not known. The High Capacity cDNA Reverse Transcription Kit was used to reverse transcribe all of the isolated RNA, meaning that expressed TCRB transcripts were what got sequenced. Deep immunoSEQ sequencing was applied to naive, central memory and regulatory T cell samples, giving an average of roughly 3.5 million total reads per sample. After sorted cells were lysed in RLT buffer, RNA was extracted with DNase-treated RNeasy Micro or Mini kits, with the choice depending on cell number. Each cell subset was processed on its own to prevent cross-contamination, while patient and healthy donor samples were processed together. TCRB sequences were amplified from cDNA with the immunoSEQ multiplex PCR, producing 87-bp fragments spanning the CDR3 region. Sequencing of the amplicons was done on the Illumina HiSeq platform. From the authors' description of their analysis: PCR bias was corrected computationally using synthetic template baselines, and reads within Hamming distance 2 were collapsed, with unmergeable singletons discarded. Reads were aligned to IMGT to assign V, D and J genes, CDR3 length, and insertions or deletions at six rearrangement sites. Within each subset, clonotype counts were normalized to the number of sorted cells before true diversity and Gini coefficients were calculated with the tcR R package. The overlap coefficient, calculated on TCRB nucleotide sequences, was used to measure repertoire sharing. TCRdb re-hosts the immuneACCESS table, in-frame sequences only. Its copies lack some clones; in the studies checked, an unresolved V gene accounts for under half of them, and the cause for the rest is not known. Clone size and the V and J calls come from that table; the DNA yielded D and trimming. This sample holds roughly 100,000 clones; approximately 30% were observed only once. The biggest ten clones account for approximately 0.5% of the sample.

The source of the sample is a study of beta chain features in type 1 diabetes (dated by TCRdb to 2017 to 2018). About the full investigation: Mean age, gender distribution, total cell number and subset yield were not different between patients and healthy donors. A total of roughly 98,000,000 sorted cells were examined across all samples, and RNA yield correlated strongly with the number of cells per subset. In the study, TCRB repertoires of sorted circulating CD4+ T cell subsets from recently diagnosed type 1 diabetes patients were compared with those of matched healthy donors. Regulatory and stem cell-like memory subsets were isolated from only 8 patients and roughly 8 healthy donors, whereas naive and central memory subsets came from all 30 or so donors. Overall results and qualifications from the work: Naive, central memory and regulatory TCRB repertoires appeared to be more similar among patients than among healthy donors. Sequencing cDNA rather than genomic DNA could over-represent highly expressing activated cells, although activation and CD3 levels did not differ between groups. PCR may preferentially amplify shorter templates, but because patient and control samples were amplified and corrected together, any resulting skew would affect both groups equally. Because small numbers of individuals were included in the HLA sub-analyses, any influence of HLA type on TCRB rearrangement was left unresolved. At VDJ recombination sites, patients with type 1 diabetes made fewer insertions and deleted more nucleotides, a pattern implying thymic rearrangement abnormalities. In all four CD4+ subsets, TCRB CDR3 length was moderately but significantly shorter in type 1 diabetes patients.

Each donor gave one peripheral blood draw, averaging roughly 100 mL, which was collected into heparinised tubes. A BD FACSAria II and a panel including CD45RO, CCR7, CD25, CD127, CD95 and CD27 were used to sort naive, central memory, regulatory and stem cell-like memory CD4+ T cells. Every sorted population had a purity above 98%. PBMCs were isolated immediately by Lymphoprep density gradient centrifugation and stained directly without culture. To minimize batch effects, samples were stained and sorted in pairs, one healthy donor with one patient per experiment. The CDR3 runs 14 residues from the cysteine to the phenylalanine. Only the CDR3 part of the read is kept: 42 bases, read in frame from the first base. CDR1 LGHNA and CDR2 YSLEER are derived from the germline V gene. Between the V and J ends, shortened by 5 bases and 6 bases respectively, the junction contains 14 bases.

Sequenced input: central memory CD4+ T cells from blood. Recombination connected TRBV4-3 to TRBJ2-1, and the D gene may be TRBD2, 6 bases matching. The clonotype was recovered from a woman aged 18-30 years with type 1 diabetes. CDR3 protein: CASSFGGSSNEQFF. The DNA sequence follows: TGCGCCAGCAGCTTTGGGGGGAGCAGCAATGAGCAGTTCTTC.